Listed below are T cell receptor beta chains from one sample, sequenced in a study of T cells in Graves' hyperthyroidism and ophthalmopathy. TCRdb re-analysed the multiplex PCR reads in MiXCR, keeping a single row per CDR3 protein. The sample carries a few hundred thousand distinct CDR3 sequences, about 14% recorded once. The specimen was blood. The source of these receptors is a woman in her forties with Graves' hyperthyroidism that later progressed to Graves' ophthalmopathy. Each CDR3 is given with its conserved first and last residue. D genes are given only for firm matches. Clone size, where shown, is once, few, many, or a class for clones that have expanded.

size: many; D: -; V: TRBV28; J: TRBJ2-3; DNA: TGTGCCAGCAGTTTATCCCTTCCAGGACTCCTAACACACACAGATACGCAGTATTTT; CDR3: CASSLSLPGLLTHTDTQYF
size: many; D: TRBD2; V: TRBV2; J: TRBJ2-3; DNA: TGTGCCAGCAGGAAGCGGGAGGGGGATACGCAGTATTTT; CDR3: CASRKREGDTQYF
size: -; D: -; V: TRBV7-2; J: TRBJ2-5; DNA: TGTGCCAGCAGCTTAGGGGGGGGCTCGGAGACCCAGTACTTC; CDR3: CASSLGGGSETQYF
size: many; D: TRBD2; V: TRBV12-3/TRBV12-4; J: TRBJ2-7; DNA: TGTGCCAGCACTCCCGGGACTAGCGGGGCCTACGAGCAGTACTTC; CDR3: CASTPGTSGAYEQYF
size: -; D: -; V: TRBV5-1; J: TRBJ2-5; DNA: TGCGCCAGCAGCTTACCCGAGGGCCGATCGGGGGAGACCCAGTACTTC; CDR3: CASSLPEGRSGETQYF
size: many; D: -; V: TRBV5-1; J: TRBJ1-1; DNA: TGCGCCAGCAGCTTGAGGCGGGGAGCCATGAACACTGAAGCTTTCTTT; CDR3: CASSLRRGAMNTEAFF
size: -; D: TRBD1; V: TRBV19; J: TRBJ1-6; DNA: TGTGCCAGTAGTAGGACAGGGGAATATTCACCCCTCCACTTT; CDR3: CASSRTGEYSPLHF
size: many; D: TRBD1; V: TRBV7-9; J: TRBJ2-1; DNA: TGTGCCAGCAGCCTGTGGACAGGGGGGTACTACAATGAGCAGTTCTTC; CDR3: CASSLWTGGYYNEQFF
size: many; D: -; V: TRBV12-3/TRBV12-4; J: TRBJ1-2; DNA: TGTGCCAGCAGTTTACGGGGGGCGAGGGGCTACACCTTC; CDR3: CASSLRGARGYTF
size: many; D: -; V: TRBV2; J: TRBJ1-1; DNA: TGTGCCAGCAGTGACCTTGGTATCGCGAACACTGAAGCTTTCTTT; CDR3: CASSDLGIANTEAFF
size: many; D: -; V: TRBV20-1; J: TRBJ2-1; DNA: TGCAGTGCTAGAGAGGCTAGCCGGGGCTCCTACAATGAGCAGTTCTTC; CDR3: CSAREASRGSYNEQFF
size: many; D: -; V: TRBV6-1; J: TRBJ1-4; DNA: TGTGCCAGCAGGGAGAGGGGGAGGAATGAAAAACTGTTTTTT; CDR3: CASRERGRNEKLFF
size: many; D: -; V: TRBV6-4; J: TRBJ2-3; DNA: TGTGCCAGCAGTGTGGACAGTAGCACAGATACGCAGTATTTT; CDR3: CASSVDSSTDTQYF
size: many; D: TRBD2; V: TRBV27; J: TRBJ2-1; DNA: TGTGCCAGCAGTTTATTTTTATATGGGGAGGGTGGCCGTACGTACAATGAGCAGTTCTTC; CDR3: CASSLFLYGEGGRTYNEQFF
size: many; D: -; V: TRBV9; J: TRBJ2-2; DNA: TGTGCCAGCAGCGTAGGGCAGGGAATATTCACCGGGGAGCTGTTTTTT; CDR3: CASSVGQGIFTGELFF
size: many; D: TRBD2; V: TRBV12-3/TRBV12-4; J: TRBJ2-1; DNA: TGTGCCAGCAGTAGGACTAGCGGGAGGGCCAATGAGCAGTTCTTC; CDR3: CASSRTSGRANEQFF
size: many; D: -; V: TRBV12-3/TRBV12-4; J: TRBJ2-5; DNA: TGTGCCAGCAGTTCTTACAGGGCTGGGGAGACCCAGTACTTC; CDR3: CASSSYRAGETQYF
size: many; D: -; V: TRBV12-3/TRBV12-4; J: TRBJ1-1; DNA: TGTGCCAGCAGGCCTATACAGGGTAGGAGGGCCTCCAACACTGAAGCTTTCTTT; CDR3: CASRPIQGRRASNTEAFF
size: -; D: -; V: TRBV7-2; J: TRBJ2-5; DNA: TGTGCCAGCAGCTTAGGTCCGATAATGGTTCAAGAGACCCAGTACTTC; CDR3: CASSLGPIMVQETQYF
size: few; D: TRBD1; V: TRBV27; J: TRBJ2-2; DNA: TGTGCCAGCACCCCGACAGGGGTGAGCACCGGGGAGCTGTTTTTT; CDR3: CASTPTGVSTGELFF
size: few; D: TRBD2; V: TRBV20-1; J: TRBJ2-1; DNA: TGCAGTGCTAGAGATCAGCCTAGCGGGAGGTCCTACAATGAGCAGTTCTTC; CDR3: CSARDQPSGRSYNEQFF
size: many; D: -; V: TRBV25-1; J: TRBJ1-2; DNA: TGTGCCAGCAGTGACCCTCAGGATCACTATGGCTACACCTTC; CDR3: CASSDPQDHYGYTF
size: few; D: -; V: TRBV4-2; J: TRBJ1-6; DNA: TGTGCCAGCAGCCAGACAGAGAATTCACCCCTCCACTTT; CDR3: CASSQTENSPLHF
size: -; D: -; V: TRBV30; J: TRBJ1-1; DNA: TGTGCCTGGAGCGACAGCATGAGCACTGAAGCTTTCTTT; CDR3: CAWSDSMSTEAFF
size: few; D: -; V: TRBV6-1; J: TRBJ2-2; DNA: TGTGCCAGCAGGCAGGGTCGGAACACCGGGGAGCTGTTTTTT; CDR3: CASRQGRNTGELFF
size: few; D: TRBD2; V: TRBV4-1; J: TRBJ2-7; DNA: TGCGCCAGCAGCCAAGTTGAGCGGGAGAACTACGAGCAGTACTTC; CDR3: CASSQVERENYEQYF
size: few; D: -; V: TRBV7-8; J: TRBJ1-1; DNA: TGTGCCAGCAGCGCATACAGGGATAACACTGAAGCTTTCTTT; CDR3: CASSAYRDNTEAFF
size: many; D: -; V: TRBV6-1; J: TRBJ2-1; DNA: TGTGCCAGCAGTATTGGCCCGGAGGCAGGGTCTTATGAGCAGTTCTTC; CDR3: CASSIGPEAGSYEQFF
size: many; D: TRBD2; V: TRBV3-1; J: TRBJ2-7; DNA: TGTGCCAGCAGCCCGGGACTAGCGGGACCCCCTGGCTACGAGCAGTACTTC; CDR3: CASSPGLAGPPGYEQYF
size: -; D: TRBD1; V: TRBV5-1; J: TRBJ2-3; DNA: TGCGCCAGCAGACAAACAGGGGCAGATACGCAGTATTTT; CDR3: CASRQTGADTQYF
size: many; D: -; V: TRBV5-1; J: TRBJ2-1; DNA: TGCGCCAGCAGCTTGGACGGCGCCAATGAGCAGTTCTTC; CDR3: CASSLDGANEQFF
size: few; D: -; V: TRBV28; J: TRBJ2-5; DNA: TGTGCCAGCAGCCCCCCACGCCTAGGGAAAGAGACCCAGTACTTC; CDR3: CASSPPRLGKETQYF
size: -; D: TRBD1; V: TRBV6-1; J: TRBJ2-7; DNA: TGTGCCAGCAGTATACGGACAGGGAACGAGCAGTACTTC; CDR3: CASSIRTGNEQYF
size: few; D: -; V: TRBV18; J: TRBJ1-1; DNA: TGTGCCAGCTCACCACTTAGGGGGGACACTGAAGCTTTCTTT; CDR3: CASSPLRGDTEAFF
size: many; D: -; V: TRBV25-1; J: TRBJ1-1; DNA: TGTGCCAGCAGTGAATGGGACCTACCGAACACTGAAGCTTTCTTT; CDR3: CASSEWDLPNTEAFF
size: -; D: TRBD2; V: TRBV3-1; J: TRBJ2-7; DNA: TGTGCCAGCAGCCAATGGACTAGAGGGACCGAGTACGAGCAGTACTTC; CDR3: CASSQWTRGTEYEQYF
size: many; D: TRBD1; V: TRBV28; J: TRBJ1-5; DNA: TGTGCCAGCAGCAAGACAGGGTTCAATCAGCCCCAGCATTTT; CDR3: CASSKTGFNQPQHF
size: many; D: -; V: TRBV5-6; J: TRBJ1-1; DNA: TGTGCCAGCAGCGCTATCGAGGGCACTGAAGCTTTCTTT; CDR3: CASSAIEGTEAFF
size: many; D: TRBD2; V: TRBV28; J: TRBJ2-7; DNA: TGTGCCAGCAGGCAGGGACTAGCGGGAGCGTACGAGCAGTACTTC; CDR3: CASRQGLAGAYEQYF
size: many; D: -; V: TRBV11-2; J: TRBJ1-2; DNA: TGTGCCAGCAGCTTAGATCTGTCACAGGGACATGGCTACACCTTC; CDR3: CASSLDLSQGHGYTF
size: many; D: -; V: TRBV20-1; J: TRBJ1-5; DNA: TGCAGTGCTAGGCCCCCGGGATCTCAGCCCCAGCATTTT; CDR3: CSARPPGSQPQHF
size: -; D: TRBD1; V: TRBV9; J: TRBJ2-2; DNA: TGTGCCAGCAGCCCGTCGACAGGGGCGAACACCGGGGAGCTGTTTTTT; CDR3: CASSPSTGANTGELFF
size: many; D: -; V: TRBV29-1; J: TRBJ2-1; DNA: TGCAGCGTTGAACGGCAGGGGAGCTCCTACAATGAGCAGTTCTTC; CDR3: CSVERQGSSYNEQFF
size: -; D: -; V: TRBV12-3/TRBV12-4; J: TRBJ1-2; DNA: TGTGCCAGCAGCCAGGACAGATTTAACTATGGCTACACCTTC; CDR3: CASSQDRFNYGYTF
size: many; D: -; V: TRBV4-2; J: TRBJ1-3; DNA: TGTGCCAGCAGCCCCCAAGTGAGCTCTGGAAACACCATATATTTT; CDR3: CASSPQVSSGNTIYF
size: -; D: TRBD2; V: TRBV27; J: TRBJ2-5; DNA: TGTGCCACCCAGTTTGCGGGAGCAGATGGGGAGACCCAGTACTTC; CDR3: CATQFAGADGETQYF
size: many; D: TRBD1; V: TRBV6-2/TRBV6-3; J: TRBJ2-1; DNA: TGTGCCAGCAGTGACCCAGCCCCAGGGGGTTCCTACAATGAGCAGTTCTTC; CDR3: CASSDPAPGGSYNEQFF
size: many; D: -; V: TRBV5-1; J: TRBJ1-1; DNA: TGCGCCAGCAGCTTGGGGCCCAGGGAGAACACTGAAGCTTTCTTT; CDR3: CASSLGPRENTEAFF
size: many; D: -; V: TRBV10-2; J: TRBJ2-2; DNA: TGCGCCAGCACGAACGTAAAGAACACCGGGGAGCTGTTTTTT; CDR3: CASTNVKNTGELFF
size: many; D: -; V: TRBV25-1; J: TRBJ1-5; DNA: TGTGCCAGCAGTGTGGGTGTTGGGTACAATCAGCCCCAGCATTTT; CDR3: CASSVGVGYNQPQHF
size: few; D: TRBD1; V: TRBV7-9; J: TRBJ1-1; DNA: TGTGCCAGCAGCCCCCGGACAGGGGCAATTGAAGCTTTCTTT; CDR3: CASSPRTGAIEAFF
size: many; D: -; V: TRBV4-1; J: TRBJ1-6; DNA: TGCGCCAGCAGCCAAATGGGTTCACCCCTCCACTTT; CDR3: CASSQMGSPLHF
size: -; D: -; V: TRBV29-1; J: TRBJ2-7; DNA: TGCAGCGTAGCGCAGGGAATGGATTACGAGCAGTACTTC; CDR3: CSVAQGMDYEQYF
size: many; D: TRBD2; V: TRBV11-2; J: TRBJ2-1; DNA: TGTGCCAGCAGCCAGACTAGCGGAAACTACAATGAGCAGTTCTTC; CDR3: CASSQTSGNYNEQFF
size: many; D: -; V: TRBV29-1; J: TRBJ2-3; DNA: TGCAGCGTTTTTAATGCAGATACGCAGTATTTT; CDR3: CSVFNADTQYF
size: few; D: -; V: TRBV5-1; J: TRBJ2-2; DNA: TGCGCCAGCAGCTTGGCCTACGGCAGGGAAGACACCGGGGAGCTGTTTTTT; CDR3: CASSLAYGREDTGELFF
size: -; D: -; V: TRBV10-1; J: TRBJ2-3; DNA: TGCGCCAGCAGTGTGCAGAGCCATGGAGAGTTTGATACGCAGTATTTT; CDR3: CASSVQSHGEFDTQYF
size: many; D: TRBD1; V: TRBV28; J: TRBJ1-5; DNA: TGTGCCAGCAGTTCGGGACAGCTCCTAAATCAGCCCCAGCATTTT; CDR3: CASSSGQLLNQPQHF
size: many; D: TRBD2; V: TRBV2; J: TRBJ2-7; DNA: TGTGCCAGTACTCGAGGGACTAGCGGGAGCGAGCAGTACTTC; CDR3: CASTRGTSGSEQYF
size: many; D: -; V: TRBV6-1; J: TRBJ1-4; DNA: TGTGCCAGCAGTACCCGCAAAACGTACCCAGGCCAGGGGGAAAAACTGTTTTTT; CDR3: CASSTRKTYPGQGEKLFF